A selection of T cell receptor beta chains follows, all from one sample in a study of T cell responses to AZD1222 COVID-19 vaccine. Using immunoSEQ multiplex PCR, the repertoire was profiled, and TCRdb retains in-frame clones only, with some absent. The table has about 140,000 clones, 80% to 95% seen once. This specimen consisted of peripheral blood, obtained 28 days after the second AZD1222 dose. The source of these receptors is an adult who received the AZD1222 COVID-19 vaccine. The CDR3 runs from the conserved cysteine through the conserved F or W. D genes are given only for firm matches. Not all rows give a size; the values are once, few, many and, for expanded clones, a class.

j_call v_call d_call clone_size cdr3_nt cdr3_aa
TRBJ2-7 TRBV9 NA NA TGTGCCAGCAGCCTGGGCGCGCTCCCAACCTACGAGCAGTACTTC CASSLGALPTYEQYF
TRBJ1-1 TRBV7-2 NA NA TGTGCCAGCAGCTTACAGGGAATTGAAGCTTTCTTT CASSLQGIEAFF
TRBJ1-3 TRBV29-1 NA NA TGCAGCGTTGGTACGGCAGCTGATGGAAACACCATATATTTT CSVGTAADGNTIYF
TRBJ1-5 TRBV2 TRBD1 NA TGTGCCAGCAGTCCGGACAGGGGGTCGAATCAGCCCCAGCATTTT CASSPDRGSNQPQHF
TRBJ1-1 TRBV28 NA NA TGTGCCAGCAGTTCCACCCGGCACGGCAGCCGGAACACTGAAGCTTTCTTT CASSSTRHGSRNTEAFF
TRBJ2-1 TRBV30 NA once TGTGCCTGGAGTGTAGCCCTCAATGAGCAGTTCTTC CAWSVALNEQFF
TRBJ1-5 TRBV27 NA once TGTGCCAGCAGTTTTTCGGCGATTCAGCCCCAGCATTTT CASSFSAIQPQHF
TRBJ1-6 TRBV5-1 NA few TGCGCCAGCAGCTTGGAACAGGGTGGTTCACCCCTCCACTTT CASSLEQGGSPLHF
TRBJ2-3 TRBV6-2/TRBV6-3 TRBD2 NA TGTGCCAGCAGTTCCACGGCGGGGGGTGGAGATACGCAGTATTTT CASSSTAGGGDTQYF
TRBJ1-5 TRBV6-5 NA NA TGTGCCAGCACCGGAACGGGAAGAGTGAAGCATTTT CASTGTGRVKHF
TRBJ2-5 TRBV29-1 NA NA TGCAGCGTAGGGCGGGTCCAAGAGACCCAGTACTTC CSVGRVQETQYF
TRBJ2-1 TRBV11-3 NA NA TGTGCCAGCAGGTTAGGGGCTGAGCAGTTCTTC CASRLGAEQFF
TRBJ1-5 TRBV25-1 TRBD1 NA TGTGCCAGCCAGGGACAGGGAGTCCATCAGCCCCAGCATTTT CASQGQGVHQPQHF
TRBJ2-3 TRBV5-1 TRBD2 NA TGCGCCAGCAGCTTGTCCCTAGCGGGGGGCGTAGCTACGCAGTATTTT CASSLSLAGGVATQYF
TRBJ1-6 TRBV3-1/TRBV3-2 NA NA TGTGCCAGCAGCCAAGTCTTTGGGGGCACAGACGTTCACTTT CASSQVFGGTDVHF
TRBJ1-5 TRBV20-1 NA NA TGCAGTGCTAGTCGGGCAGTTAATAGCAATCAGCCCCAGCATTTT CSASRAVNSNQPQHF
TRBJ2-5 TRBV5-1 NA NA TGCGCCAGCAGCTTGTGGAAAGAGACCCAGTACTTC CASSLWKETQYF
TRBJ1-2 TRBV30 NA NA TGTGCCTGGGTAGATCCGGGACGCCTCTTTTATGGCTACACCTTC CAWVDPGRLFYGYTF
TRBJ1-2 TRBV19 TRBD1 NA TGTGCCAGTAGTTTTCCGGACAGGGCTAACTATGGCTACACCTTC CASSFPDRANYGYTF
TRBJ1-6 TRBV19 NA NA TGTGCCAGTAGTCTAACCGGACCCGGACCCCTCCACTTT CASSLTGPGPLHF
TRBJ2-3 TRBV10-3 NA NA TGTGCCATCAACGGGGGTACAGATACGCAGTATTTT CAINGGTDTQYF
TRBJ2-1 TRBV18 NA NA TGTGCCAGCTCACCTTCGTTGGGGGAGCAGTTCTTC CASSPSLGEQFF
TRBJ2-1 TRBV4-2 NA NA TGTGCCAGCAGCCAAGGGACTGGCTCCTACAATGAGCAGTTCTTC CASSQGTGSYNEQFF
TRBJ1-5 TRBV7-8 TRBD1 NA TGTGCCAGCCAGGCCGGGACAGGCCTTAATCAGCCCCAGCATTTT CASQAGTGLNQPQHF
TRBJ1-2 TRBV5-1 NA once TGCGCCAGCAGCACAGAGGGGGGGTATGGCTACACCTTC CASSTEGGYGYTF
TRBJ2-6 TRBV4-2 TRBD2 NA TGTGCCAGCAGCCAAGATGGGACTAGTGGGGCCAACGTCCTGACTTTC CASSQDGTSGANVLTF
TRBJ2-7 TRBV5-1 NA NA TGCGCCAGCAGCTTTGGCCAGGGAAACTACGAGCAGTACTTC CASSFGQGNYEQYF
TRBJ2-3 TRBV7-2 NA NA TGTGCCAGCAGCTTAGTTCCTCAGGGTCTAACAGATACGCAGTATTTT CASSLVPQGLTDTQYF
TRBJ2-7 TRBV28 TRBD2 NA TGTGCCAGCAGCCTTAGCGGGGGGGCCAGGTACGAGCAGTACTTC CASSLSGGARYEQYF
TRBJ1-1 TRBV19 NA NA TGTGCCAGTAGGAGCTACATGAACACTGAAGCTTTCTTT CASRSYMNTEAFF
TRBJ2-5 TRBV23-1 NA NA TGCGCCAGCAGTTCGGAGCCGGCGACAGACCAAGAGACCCAGTACTTC CASSSEPATDQETQYF
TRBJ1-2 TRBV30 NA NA TGTGCCGGTGAAACGTATCGGGAAGTGGGAGGCTACACCTTC CAGETYREVGGYTF
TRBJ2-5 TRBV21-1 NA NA TGTGCCAGCAACAGGACTAGCGGGGGGAGATCCCAAGAGACCCAGTACTTC CASNRTSGGRSQETQYF
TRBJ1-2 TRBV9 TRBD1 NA TGTGCCAGCAGCGCCCGACAGGGGCCCACCCTAGTCTATGGCTACACCTTC CASSARQGPTLVYGYTF
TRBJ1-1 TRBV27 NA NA TGTGCCAGCAGAGATGGCAACACTGAAGCTTTCTTT CASRDGNTEAFF
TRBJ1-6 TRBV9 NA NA TGTGCCAGCTCCGGGACGGCGATGGTCAGTTCACCCCTCCACTTT CASSGTAMVSSPLHF
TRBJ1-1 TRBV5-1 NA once TGCGCCAGCAGCTATGGGACAACGAACACTGAAGCTTTCTTT CASSYGTTNTEAFF
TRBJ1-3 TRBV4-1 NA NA TGCGCCAGCAGCCTAGGGGCCGACGGTTATGGAAACACCATATATTTT CASSLGADGYGNTIYF
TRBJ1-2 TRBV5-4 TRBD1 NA TGTGCCAGCAGGAGTGGACAGGGCGGGTATGGCTACACCTTC CASRSGQGGYGYTF
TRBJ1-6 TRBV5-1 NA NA TGCGCCAGCAGCTTAACAGACAACTCACCCCTCCACTTT CASSLTDNSPLHF
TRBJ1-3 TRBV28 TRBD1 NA TGTGCCAGCAGATATAATACAGGGGACTCTGGAAACACCATATATTTT CASRYNTGDSGNTIYF
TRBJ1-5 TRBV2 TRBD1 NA TGTGCCAGCAGTGAAGATAGGGACAGGGAAGGCCAGCCCCAGCATTTT CASSEDRDREGQPQHF